This T cell receptor beta chain is drawn from a study of human T cells and chemical hapten exposure. Study summary: Minor pooled library volume differences mainly drove per-sample TCR yield variation.

The CDR3 sequence is 15 residues long. V lost 6 bases, J lost 4 bases, and 13 bases lay in between. CDR1 and CDR2 (germline): MNHNS, SASEGT. Individual cDNA molecules (in the library) carried attached unique molecular identifiers. Each CDR3 protein gets one entry after TCRdb re-called the RACE reads with MiXCR. The sample lists around 120,000 distinct CDR3 sequences, about 13% occurring once. Study-level points and caveats: Sensitization with DPC brought no change to TCRs above 1 in 1000 in frequency.

There are many counts of this clonotype. Its antigen is undetermined. Specified time point: pre-sensitization, week 0. The treatment denotes: therapeutic diphenylcyclopropenone sensitization with weekly scalp DPC. Blood sampling occurred before each patch-test application. Sequencing was performed on whole blood, taken in connection with sensitization to the hapten diphenylcyclopropenone (DPC). This sequence was found in a woman under 30 with alopecia areata. Some clones in this sample may be carry-over from other donors' samples. The chain has TRBV6-1 and TRBJ1-6; no reliable D call. CDR3 nucleotides: TGTGCCAGCAGCTTCCGCGGGGAATATAATTCACCCCTCCACTTT. Amino acid sequence: CASSFRGEYNSPLHF.